Sequencing of this T cell receptor beta chain was carried out in a study of blood T cell repertoires in COVID-19. The overall study: Samples representing acute and convalescent COVID-19 were sourced from the United States, Italy and Spain. Sources were T cells, B-cell-depleted T cells, or PBMCs; the material itself was cDNA or gDNA.

Per the study methods: Estimation of nucleated cell counts was performed using reference gene primer amplification. TCRdb keeps only in-frame clones here, not all; method: immunoSEQ multiplex PCR. That table supplies the V and J calls and clone size; D and trimming were determined from the DNA. The data hold roughly 230,000 clones, with around 80% observed a single time. V shed 6 bases, J shed 5 bases, and the junction held 17 bases outside the gene matches. The CDR3 extends over 17 amino acids. Germline V gene data show CDR1 as ENHRY and CDR2 as SYGVKD. The source material was peripheral blood. The receptor comes from a man between 40 and 49 years old with active or convalescent COVID-19. The rearrangement joins TRBV10-3 to TRBJ2-7; TRBD1 matches 9 bases. CDR3 sequence reads: CAIRGGITGTGNHEQYF. The CDR3 DNA is TGTGCCATCAGGGGAGGGATAACCGGGACAGGGAACCACGAGCAGTACTTC.